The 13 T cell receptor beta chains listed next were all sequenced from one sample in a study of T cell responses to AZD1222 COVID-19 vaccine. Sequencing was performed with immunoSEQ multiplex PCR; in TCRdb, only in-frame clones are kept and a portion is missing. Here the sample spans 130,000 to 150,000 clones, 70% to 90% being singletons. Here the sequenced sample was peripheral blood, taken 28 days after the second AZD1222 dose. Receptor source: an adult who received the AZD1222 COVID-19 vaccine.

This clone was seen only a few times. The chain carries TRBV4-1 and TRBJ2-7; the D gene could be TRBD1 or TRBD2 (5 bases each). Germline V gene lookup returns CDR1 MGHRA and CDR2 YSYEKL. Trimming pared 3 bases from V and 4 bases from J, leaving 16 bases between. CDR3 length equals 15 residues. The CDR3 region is CASSHLHGGVYEQYF. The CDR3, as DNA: TGCGCCAGCAGCCACCTCCATGGGGGTGTATACGAGCAGTACTTC.

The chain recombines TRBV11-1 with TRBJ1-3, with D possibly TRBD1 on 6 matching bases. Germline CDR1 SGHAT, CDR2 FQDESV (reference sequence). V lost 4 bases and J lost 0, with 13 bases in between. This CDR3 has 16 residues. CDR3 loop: CASSYGGRGSGNTIYF. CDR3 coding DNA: TGTGCCAGCAGCTACGGCGGCAGGGGCTCTGGAAACACCATATATTTT.

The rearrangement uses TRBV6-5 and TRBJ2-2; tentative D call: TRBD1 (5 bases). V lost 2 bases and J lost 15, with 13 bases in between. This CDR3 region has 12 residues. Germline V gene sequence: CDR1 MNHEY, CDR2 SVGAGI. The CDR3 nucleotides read TGTGCCAGCAGTTACGGACCAGGGAAGGTGTTTTTT. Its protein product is CASSYGPGKVFF.

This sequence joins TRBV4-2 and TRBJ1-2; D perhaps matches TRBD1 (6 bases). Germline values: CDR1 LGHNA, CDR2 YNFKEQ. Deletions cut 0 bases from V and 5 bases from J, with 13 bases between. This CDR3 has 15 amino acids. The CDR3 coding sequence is TGTGCCAGCAGCCAAGAAGAGTGGCAGGGGTATGGCTACACCTTC. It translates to CASSQEEWQGYGYTF.

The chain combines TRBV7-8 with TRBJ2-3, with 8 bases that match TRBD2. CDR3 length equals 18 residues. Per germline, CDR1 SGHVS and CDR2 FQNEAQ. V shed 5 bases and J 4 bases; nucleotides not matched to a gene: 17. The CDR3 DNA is TGTGCCAGCAGCCCCAGTTTGGGTGCGGCGGGAGGTTCAGATACGCAGTATTTT. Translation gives CASSPSLGAAGGSDTQYF.

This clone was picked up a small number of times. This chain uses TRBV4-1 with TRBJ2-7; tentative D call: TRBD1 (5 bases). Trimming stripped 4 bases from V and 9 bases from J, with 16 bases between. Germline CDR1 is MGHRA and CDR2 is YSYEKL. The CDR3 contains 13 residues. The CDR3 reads CASSPLGMQGQYF. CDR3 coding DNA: TGCGCCAGCAGCCCTTTGGGCATGCAGGGGCAGTACTTC.

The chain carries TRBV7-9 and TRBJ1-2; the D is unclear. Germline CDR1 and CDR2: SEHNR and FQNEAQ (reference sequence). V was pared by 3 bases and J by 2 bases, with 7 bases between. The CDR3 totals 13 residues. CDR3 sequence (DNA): TGTGCCAGCAGCTTCGTGGCCAACTATGGCTACACCTTC. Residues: CASSFVANYGYTF. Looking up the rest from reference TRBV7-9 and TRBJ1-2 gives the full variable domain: DTGVSQNPRHKITKRGQNVTFRCDPISEHNRLYWYRQTLGQGPEFLTYFQNEAQLEKSRLLSDRFSAERPKGSFSTLEIQRTEQGDSAMYLCASSFVANYGYTFGSGTRLTVV.

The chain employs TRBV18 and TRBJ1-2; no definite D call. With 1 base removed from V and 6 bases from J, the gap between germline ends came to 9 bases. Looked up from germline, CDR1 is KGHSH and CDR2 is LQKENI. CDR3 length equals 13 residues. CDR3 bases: TGTGCCAGCTCACCACAGTCGGGCGATGGCTACACCTTC. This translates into CASSPQSGDGYTF.

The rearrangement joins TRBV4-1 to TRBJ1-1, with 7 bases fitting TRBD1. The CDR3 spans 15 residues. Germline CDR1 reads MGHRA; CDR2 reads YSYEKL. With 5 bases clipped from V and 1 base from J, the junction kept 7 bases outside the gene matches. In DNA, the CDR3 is TGCGCCAGCAGCTTACAGGGGATAGGGAACACTGAAGCTTTCTTT. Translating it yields CASSLQGIGNTEAFF.

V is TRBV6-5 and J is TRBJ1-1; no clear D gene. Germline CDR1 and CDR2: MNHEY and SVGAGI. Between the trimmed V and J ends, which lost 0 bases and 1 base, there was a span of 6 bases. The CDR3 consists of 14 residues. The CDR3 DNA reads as TGTGCCAGCAGTTACTCAGTATGGAACACTGAAGCTTTCTTT. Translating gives CASSYSVWNTEAFF.

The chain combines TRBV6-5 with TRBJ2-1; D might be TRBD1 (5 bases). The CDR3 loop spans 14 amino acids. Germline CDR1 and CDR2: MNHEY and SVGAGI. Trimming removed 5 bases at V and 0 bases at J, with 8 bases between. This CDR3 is CASSRQSSYNEQFF. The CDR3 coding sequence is TGTGCCAGCAGTCGACAGAGCTCCTACAATGAGCAGTTCTTC.

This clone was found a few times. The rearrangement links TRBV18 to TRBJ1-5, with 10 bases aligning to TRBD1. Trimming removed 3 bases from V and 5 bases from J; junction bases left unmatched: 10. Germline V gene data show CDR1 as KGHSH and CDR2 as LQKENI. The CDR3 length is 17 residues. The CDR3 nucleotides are TGTGCCAGCTCACCCAACCCGGGACAGGGGAGCGATCAGCCCCAGCATTTT. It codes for CASSPNPGQGSDQPQHF.

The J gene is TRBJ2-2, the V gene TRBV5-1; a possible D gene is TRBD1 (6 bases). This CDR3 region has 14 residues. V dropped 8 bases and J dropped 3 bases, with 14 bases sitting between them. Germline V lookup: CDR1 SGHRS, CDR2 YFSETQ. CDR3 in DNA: TGCGCCAGTCGTACCGGGACACACACCGGGGAGCTGTTTTTT. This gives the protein CASRTGTHTGELFF. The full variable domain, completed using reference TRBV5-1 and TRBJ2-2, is KAGVTQTPRYLIKTRGQQVTLSCSPISGHRSVSWYQQTPGQGLQFLFEYFSETQRNKGNFPGRFSGRQFSNSRSEMNVSTLELGDSALYLCASRTGTHTGELFFGEGSRLTVL.